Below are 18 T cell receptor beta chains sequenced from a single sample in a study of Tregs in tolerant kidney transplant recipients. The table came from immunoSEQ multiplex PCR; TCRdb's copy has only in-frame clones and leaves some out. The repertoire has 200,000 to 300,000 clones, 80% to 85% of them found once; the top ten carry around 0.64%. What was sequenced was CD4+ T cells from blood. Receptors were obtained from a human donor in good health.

This chain's CDR3 is CASSLGENTEAFF. As DNA, the CDR3 is TGCGCCAGCAGCCTAGGGGAGAACACTGAAGCTTTCTTT. This chain joins TRBV5-1 and TRBJ1-1, with a possible D match to TRBD1 (5 bases). V was trimmed by 4 bases and J by 1 base, leaving 8 bases between them. This CDR3 has 13 amino acids. The germline V gene encodes CDR1 SGHRS and CDR2 YFSETQ.

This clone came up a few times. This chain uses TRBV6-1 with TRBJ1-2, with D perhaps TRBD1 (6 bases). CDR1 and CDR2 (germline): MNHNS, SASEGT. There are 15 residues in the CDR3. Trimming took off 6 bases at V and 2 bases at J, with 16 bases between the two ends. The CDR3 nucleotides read TGTGCCAGCAGGGTTAGACAGGACTACAACTATGGCTACACCTTC. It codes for CASRVRQDYNYGYTF.

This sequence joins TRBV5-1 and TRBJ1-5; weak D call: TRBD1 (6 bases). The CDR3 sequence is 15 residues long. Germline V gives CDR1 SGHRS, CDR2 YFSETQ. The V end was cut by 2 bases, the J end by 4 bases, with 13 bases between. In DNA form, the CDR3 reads TGCGCCAGCAGCTTTTCGGGGGCACTGAATCAGCCCCAGCATTTT. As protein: CASSFSGALNQPQHF.

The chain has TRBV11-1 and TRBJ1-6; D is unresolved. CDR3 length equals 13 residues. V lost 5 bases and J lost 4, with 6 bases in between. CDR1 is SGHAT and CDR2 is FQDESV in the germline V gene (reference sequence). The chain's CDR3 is CASSQTYNSPLHF. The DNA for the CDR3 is TGTGCCAGCAGCCAAACATATAATTCACCCCTCCACTTT.

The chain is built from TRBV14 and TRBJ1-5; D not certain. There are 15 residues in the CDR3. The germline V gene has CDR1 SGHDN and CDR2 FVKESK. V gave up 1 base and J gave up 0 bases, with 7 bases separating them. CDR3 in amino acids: CASSQGGLSNQPQHF. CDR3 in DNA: TGTGCCAGCAGCCAAGGAGGACTTAGCAATCAGCCCCAGCATTTT.

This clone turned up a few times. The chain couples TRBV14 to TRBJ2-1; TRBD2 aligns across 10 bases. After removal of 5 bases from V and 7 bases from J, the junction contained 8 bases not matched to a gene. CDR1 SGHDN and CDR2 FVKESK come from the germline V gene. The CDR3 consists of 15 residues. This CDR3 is CASSTLAGALNEQFF. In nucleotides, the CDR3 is TGTGCCAGCAGCACCCTAGCGGGAGCCTTGAATGAGCAGTTCTTC.

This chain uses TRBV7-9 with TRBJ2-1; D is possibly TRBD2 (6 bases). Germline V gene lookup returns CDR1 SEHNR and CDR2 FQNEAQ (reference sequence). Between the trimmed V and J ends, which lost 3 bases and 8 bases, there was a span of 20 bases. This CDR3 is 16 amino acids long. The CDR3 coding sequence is TGTGCCAGCAGCTTGGCCACCGGGACTCCAGCCTATGAGCAGTTCTTC. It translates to CASSLATGTPAYEQFF.

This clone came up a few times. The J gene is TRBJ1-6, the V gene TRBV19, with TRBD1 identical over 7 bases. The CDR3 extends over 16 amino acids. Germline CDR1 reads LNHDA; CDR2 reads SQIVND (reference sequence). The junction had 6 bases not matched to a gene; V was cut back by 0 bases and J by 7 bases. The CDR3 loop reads CASSIEMTGRNSPLHF. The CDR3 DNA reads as TGTGCCAGTAGTATAGAAATGACAGGGCGGAATTCACCCCTCCACTTT.

The CDR3 DNA sequence: TGCGCCAGCAGCCAAGATCACCGGGCCAGCGGGGCCAACGTCCTGACTTTC. As protein: CASSQDHRASGANVLTF. This sequence joins TRBV4-1 and TRBJ2-6; unclear D gene. The CDR3 extends over 17 amino acids. V gave up 0 bases and J gave up 4 bases, with 13 bases separating them. Germline-derived CDR1 and CDR2 are MGHRA and YSYEKL.

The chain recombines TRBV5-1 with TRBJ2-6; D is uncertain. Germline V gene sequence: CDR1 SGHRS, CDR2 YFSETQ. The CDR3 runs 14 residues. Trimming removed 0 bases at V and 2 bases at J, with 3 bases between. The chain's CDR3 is CASSLGTGANVLTF. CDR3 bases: TGCGCCAGCAGCTTGGGAACTGGGGCCAACGTCCTGACTTTC.

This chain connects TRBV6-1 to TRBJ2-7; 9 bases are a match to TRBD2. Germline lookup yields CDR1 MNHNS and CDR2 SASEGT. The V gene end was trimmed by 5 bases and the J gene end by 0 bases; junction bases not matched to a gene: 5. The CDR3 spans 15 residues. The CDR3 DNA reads TGTGCCAGCAGTTCCGCGGGAGGGTTCTCCTACGAGCAGTACTTC. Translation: CASSSAGGFSYEQYF.

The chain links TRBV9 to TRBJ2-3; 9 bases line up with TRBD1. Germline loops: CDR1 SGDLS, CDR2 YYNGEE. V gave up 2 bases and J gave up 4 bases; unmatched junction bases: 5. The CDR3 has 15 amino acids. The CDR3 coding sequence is TGTGCCAGCAGCGTTGGGACAGGGTCGCCAGATACGCAGTATTTT. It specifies CASSVGTGSPDTQYF.

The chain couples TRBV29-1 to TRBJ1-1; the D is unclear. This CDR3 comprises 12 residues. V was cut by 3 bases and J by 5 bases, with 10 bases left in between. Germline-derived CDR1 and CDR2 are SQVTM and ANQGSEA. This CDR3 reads CSVEAAGTEAFF. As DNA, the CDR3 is TGCAGCGTTGAGGCCGCGGGGACTGAAGCTTTCTTT.

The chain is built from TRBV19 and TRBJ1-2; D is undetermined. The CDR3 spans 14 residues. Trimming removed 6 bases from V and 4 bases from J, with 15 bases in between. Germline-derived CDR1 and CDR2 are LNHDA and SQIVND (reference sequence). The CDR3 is CASRPQRSLYGYTF. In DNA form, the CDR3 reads TGTGCCAGTAGACCCCAGAGAAGCCTCTATGGCTACACCTTC.

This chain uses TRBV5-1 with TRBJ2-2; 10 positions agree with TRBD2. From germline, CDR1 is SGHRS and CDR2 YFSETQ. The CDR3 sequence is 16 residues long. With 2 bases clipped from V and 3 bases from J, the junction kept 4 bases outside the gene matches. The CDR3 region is CASSLAGGPDTGELFF. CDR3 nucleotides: TGCGCCAGCAGCTTAGCGGGAGGGCCCGACACCGGGGAGCTGTTTTTT.

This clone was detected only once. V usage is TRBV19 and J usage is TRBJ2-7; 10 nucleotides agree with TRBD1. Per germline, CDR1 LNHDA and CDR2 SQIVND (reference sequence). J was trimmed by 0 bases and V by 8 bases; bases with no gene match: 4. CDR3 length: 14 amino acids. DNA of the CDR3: TGTGCCAGTGGGGACAGGGGAAGCTCCTACGAGCAGTACTTC. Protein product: CASGDRGSSYEQYF.

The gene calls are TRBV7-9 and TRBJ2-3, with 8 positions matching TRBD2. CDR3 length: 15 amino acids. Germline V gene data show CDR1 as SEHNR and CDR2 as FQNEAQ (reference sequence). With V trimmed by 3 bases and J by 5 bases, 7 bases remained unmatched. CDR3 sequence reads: CASSFPLGRGDTQYF. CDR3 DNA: TGTGCCAGCAGCTTCCCCCTCGGGAGGGGAGATACGCAGTATTTT.

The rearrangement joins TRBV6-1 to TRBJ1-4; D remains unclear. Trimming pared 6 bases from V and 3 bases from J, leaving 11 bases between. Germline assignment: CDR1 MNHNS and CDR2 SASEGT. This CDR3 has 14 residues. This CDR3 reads CASSRWDSNEKLFF. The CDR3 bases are TGTGCCAGCAGCAGATGGGATTCTAATGAAAAACTGTTTTTT.